Many counts were recorded for the clone carrying this T cell receptor beta chain. Its antigen remains unidentified. TCRdb reprocessed the reads with MiXCR, giving one entry per CDR3 protein. The profile shows 270,000 or so distinct CDR3 sequences, about 18% of them singletons. The data are from a study of T cell repertoires in cytomegalovirus infection. Study summary: An indication of both CMV infection and matching HLA type came from public TCR beta signatures.

Findings and caveats of the study: Dominant in the ex vivo response were TCR beta clonotypes restricted by HLA-C and specific for CMV.

From germline, CDR1 is MNHNY and CDR2 SVGAGI (reference sequence). The V and J ends lost 0 bases and 0 bases, in that order; junction bases with no gene match: 2. CDR3 size: 17 residues. The sample taken for sequencing was CD8+ T cells from PBMCs. The receptor comes from a human donor in good health (CMV status not recorded). Some clones in this sample may be carry-over from other donors' samples. The rearrangement uses TRBV6-6 and TRBJ2-2; 9 nucleotides line up with TRBD1. The DNA for the CDR3 is TGTGCCAGCAGTTACTCCCGGACAGGGGCGAACACCGGGGAGCTGTTTTTT. The encoded protein is CASSYSRTGANTGELFF.